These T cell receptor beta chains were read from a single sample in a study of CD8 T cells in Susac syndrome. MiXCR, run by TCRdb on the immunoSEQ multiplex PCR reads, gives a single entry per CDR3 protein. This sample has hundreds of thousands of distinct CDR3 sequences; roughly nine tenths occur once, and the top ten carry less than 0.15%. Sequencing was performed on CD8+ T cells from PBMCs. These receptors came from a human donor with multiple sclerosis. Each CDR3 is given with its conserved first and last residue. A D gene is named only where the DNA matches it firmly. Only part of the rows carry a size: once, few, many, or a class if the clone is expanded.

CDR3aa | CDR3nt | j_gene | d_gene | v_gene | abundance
CASSQGDFYGYTF | TGTGCCAGCAGCCAAGGGGACTTTTATGGCTACACCTTC | TRBJ1-2 | . | TRBV14 | .
CASSQDVGGTEAFF | TGCGCCAGCAGCCAAGATGTGGGGGGCACTGAAGCTTTCTTT | TRBJ1-1 | . | TRBV4-1 | .
CASSSARGKGYEQYF | TGTGCCAGTAGTTCAGCGCGGGGTAAGGGGTACGAGCAGTACTTC | TRBJ2-7 | . | TRBV19 | .
CASSSGLAGAKDTQYF | TGTGCCAGCAGCTCGGGACTAGCGGGAGCAAAAGATACGCAGTATTTT | TRBJ2-3 | TRBD2 | TRBV7-9 | .
CASSLGAGRNGYTF | TGTGCCAGCAGCTTGGGGGCGGGGCGGAATGGCTACACCTTC | TRBJ1-2 | . | TRBV5-6 | .
CASSLRGDDYTF | TGTGCCAGCAGTTTACGAGGGGACGACTACACCTTC | TRBJ1-2 | . | TRBV27 | .
CASSQMNTEAFF | TGTGCCAGCAGCCAAATGAACACTGAAGCTTTCTTT | TRBJ1-1 | . | TRBV14 | few
CASSSTSYYEQYF | TGTGCCAGCAGCTCGACATCCTACTACGAGCAGTACTTC | TRBJ2-7 | . | TRBV7-9 | .
CASFSGVSHGEKLFF | TGTGCCAGCTTCTCTGGGGTCTCTCACGGTGAAAAACTGTTTTTT | TRBJ1-4 | . | TRBV2 | once
CASSVGGPNSPLHF | TGTGCCAGCAGCGTGGGGGGCCCAAATTCACCCCTCCACTTT | TRBJ1-6 | . | TRBV9 | .
CASSGTGGANYGYTF | TGTGCCAGCAGCGGCACAGGGGGCGCTAACTATGGCTACACCTTC | TRBJ1-2 | TRBD1 | TRBV9 | .
CASSQEVFFLASGRVQETQYF | TGCGCCAGCAGCCAAGAAGTTTTCTTTCTGGCTAGCGGGAGGGTCCAAGAGACCCAGTACTTC | TRBJ2-5 | TRBD2 | TRBV4-1 | .
CSADGGMQTQYF | TGCAGTGCTGACGGGGGGATGCAGACCCAGTACTTC | TRBJ2-5 | TRBD2 | TRBV20-1 | .
CASSLGTSGQETQYF | TGTGCTAGCAGCTTAGGGACTAGCGGACAAGAGACCCAGTACTTC | TRBJ2-5 | TRBD2 | TRBV7-7 | .
CASSQEGGVGPYEQYF | TGCGCCAGCAGCCAAGAAGGCGGCGTAGGCCCCTACGAGCAGTACTTC | TRBJ2-7 | . | TRBV4-3 | .
CASSSTGVDTQYF | TGTGCCAGCAGCTCGACAGGGGTAGATACGCAGTATTTT | TRBJ2-3 | TRBD1 | TRBV5-6 | .
CASRPSGQGIDEQYF | TGTGCCAGCAGACCCTCGGGACAGGGTATCGACGAGCAGTACTTC | TRBJ2-7 | TRBD1 | TRBV27 | .
CASSNPGTTFGNTIYF | TGTGCCAGTAGTAACCCCGGGACCACTTTCGGAAACACCATATATTTT | TRBJ1-3 | . | TRBV19 | once
CASESETGELFF | TGTGCCAGCGAATCGGAAACCGGGGAGCTGTTTTTT | TRBJ2-2 | . | TRBV12-3/TRBV12-4 | .
CASSDPWTGGPSDTQYF | TGTGCCAGCAGTGACCCATGGACAGGGGGCCCCTCAGATACGCAGTATTTT | TRBJ2-3 | TRBD1 | TRBV6-1 | .
CASSLGSVEAFF | TGTGCCAGCAGTTTAGGGTCCGTGGAAGCTTTCTTT | TRBJ1-1 | . | TRBV12-3/TRBV12-4 | .
CASSLAGQKTEAFF | TGCGCCAGCAGCTTGGCCGGGCAGAAGACTGAAGCTTTCTTT | TRBJ1-1 | . | TRBV5-1 | .
CASSSGAGPPEEQFF | TGTGCCAGCAGCTCTGGGGCGGGGCCACCCGAAGAGCAGTTCTTC | TRBJ2-1 | . | TRBV13 | .
CASSWAGFDEQYF | TGTGCCAGCAGCTGGGCGGGATTCGACGAGCAGTACTTC | TRBJ2-7 | . | TRBV7-9 | few
CASSLTGAEAFF | TGTGCCAGCAGCCTGACAGGGGCTGAAGCTTTCTTT | TRBJ1-1 | TRBD1 | TRBV11-2 | few
CASSPSGATNEQFF | TGTGCCAGTAGTCCTAGCGGGGCGACCAATGAGCAGTTCTTC | TRBJ2-1 | TRBD2 | TRBV19 | .
CASSHGPGRYEQYF | TGTGCCAGCAGTCACGGACCAGGACGCTACGAGCAGTACTTC | TRBJ2-7 | . | TRBV6-2/TRBV6-3 | few
CASSFSPGPTTNEKLFF | TGTGCCAGCAGCTTTTCGCCAGGGCCAACAACTAATGAAAAACTGTTTTTT | TRBJ1-4 | . | TRBV7-9 | .
CASSQRGLSTDTQYF | TGCGCCAGCAGCCAACGGGGCTTGAGCACAGATACGCAGTATTTT | TRBJ2-3 | . | TRBV4-3 | once
CASSSTTVSNYEQYF | TGTGCCAGCAGCTCCACGACAGTTTCAAACTACGAGCAGTACTTC | TRBJ2-7 | . | TRBV13 | .
CASSQDLVGQFF | TGCGCCAGCAGCCAAGATTTAGTAGGGCAGTTCTTC | TRBJ2-1 | . | TRBV4-1 | .
CASSFDDSYNEQFF | TGTGCCAGCAGTTTCGATGACAGCTACAATGAGCAGTTCTTC | TRBJ2-1 | . | TRBV12-3/TRBV12-4 | .
CASTPPGAPNEKLFF | TGTGCCAGCACCCCTCCGGGGGCCCCTAATGAAAAACTGTTTTTT | TRBJ1-4 | . | TRBV12-3/TRBV12-4 | .
CASSERDTPYEQYF | TGTGCCAGCAGCGAGCGGGACACCCCCTACGAGCAGTACTTC | TRBJ2-7 | . | TRBV9 | .
CASSVDGEQFF | TGTGCCAGCAGCGTAGACGGTGAGCAGTTCTTC | TRBJ2-1 | . | TRBV9 | .
CASSRPLPSRDRGDYGYTF | TGTGCCAGCTCACGGCCACTTCCCAGCCGGGACAGGGGGGACTATGGCTACACCTTC | TRBJ1-2 | TRBD1 | TRBV18 | .
CASSSGTSGTDTQYF | TGTGCCAGCAGTTCCGGGACTAGCGGTACAGATACGCAGTATTTT | TRBJ2-3 | TRBD2 | TRBV7-3 | few
CATSSSGRAYNEQFF | TGTGCCACCAGCAGTAGCGGGAGGGCGTACAATGAGCAGTTCTTC | TRBJ2-1 | TRBD2 | TRBV15 | .
CASSSGTVYGYTF | TGTGCCAGCAGCTCCGGGACAGTCTATGGCTACACCTTC | TRBJ1-2 | TRBD1 | TRBV5-6 | few
CASSVEAGGGYEQYF | TGTGCCAGCAGCGTAGAGGCAGGGGGGGGGTACGAGCAGTACTTC | TRBJ2-7 | . | TRBV9 | .
CASSRLTASSGNTIYF | TGTGCCAGCAGCCGACTGACAGCGAGCTCTGGAAACACCATATATTTT | TRBJ1-3 | . | TRBV7-6 | .
CATSDSGIVYTF | TGTGCCACCAGTGATTCCGGGATTGTCTACACCTTC | TRBJ1-2 | . | TRBV24-1 | once
CASSQGTSGAPSTDTQYF | TGTGCCAGCAGCCAAGGGACTAGCGGGGCCCCTAGCACAGATACGCAGTATTTT | TRBJ2-3 | TRBD2 | TRBV3-1 | .
CASSHLAGVPSGANVLTF | TGTGCCAGCAGCCACCTAGCGGGGGTCCCCTCTGGGGCCAACGTCCTGACTTTC | TRBJ2-6 | TRBD2 | TRBV4-2 | .
CATSRSPFLESGTQYF | TGTGCCACCAGCAGATCGCCCTTCCTCGAGAGCGGTACGCAGTATTTT | TRBJ2-3 | . | TRBV15 | .
CASGLGTPTYEQYF | TGTGCTAGTGGTTTGGGGACTCCTACCTACGAGCAGTACTTC | TRBJ2-7 | . | TRBV12-5 | .
CASSPGNEQYF | TGCGCCAGCAGCCCCGGGAACGAGCAGTACTTC | TRBJ2-7 | . | TRBV10-2 | few
CASGGREGHNEQFF | TGTGCCAGCGGGGGGCGGGAGGGACATAATGAGCAGTTCTTC | TRBJ2-1 | TRBD2 | TRBV13 | .
CAASFGGSNQPQHF | TGTGCCGCCTCTTTTGGAGGATCCAATCAGCCCCAGCATTTT | TRBJ1-5 | . | TRBV12-3/TRBV12-4 | .
CASSQDKREPTYEQYF | TGCGCCAGCAGCCAAGACAAGCGGGAGCCCACCTACGAGCAGTACTTC | TRBJ2-7 | TRBD2 | TRBV4-1 | once
CASSPSGTLNSPLHF | TGTGCCAGCAGCCCTTCCGGGACGCTAAATTCACCCCTCCACTTT | TRBJ1-6 | . | TRBV3-1 | once
CASSLAALANEQFF | TGTGCCAGCAGCTTAGCCGCTCTAGCGAATGAGCAGTTCTTC | TRBJ2-1 | . | TRBV7-9 | .
CASSPVEGYYNEQFF | TGTGCCAGCAGCCCTGTTGAGGGATACTACAATGAGCAGTTCTTC | TRBJ2-1 | . | TRBV7-8 | .
CSASTGSPEQYF | TGCAGTGCTTCGACAGGGTCTCCCGAGCAGTACTTC | TRBJ2-7 | TRBD1 | TRBV20-1 | .
CASAPQGAIDTQYF | TGTGCCAGCGCCCCACAGGGGGCAATAGATACGCAGTATTTT | TRBJ2-3 | TRBD1 | TRBV7-3 | .